This T cell receptor (beta chain) was identified in a study of CXCR3-negative and CXCR3-positive naive CD8 T cells (dated by TCRdb to between 2018 and 2021). In terms of the full investigation: Roughly 130 million TRB reads were obtained in total, roughly 1.5 +/- 0.3 million reads per library. For the TRBV-TRBJ cluster analysis, the naive subsets came from 5 donors, while the memory cells came from 3 donors. Diversity and physicochemical repertoire analyses covered roughly eleven donors pooled from two independent experiments. What the work shows at the level of the full study, not this receptor alone: Within the same donor, TRBV-TRBJ usage looked similar between naive CXCR3-negative and CXCR3-positive cells, but memory cells had distinct patterns. Freshly isolated PBMCs were used for most assays because CXCR3 expression went down partially after cryopreservation. Repertoire diversity was comparably high in both naive subsets but much lower in memory CD8+ T cells. Surface CD5, linked to self-reactivity in mice, was comparable between naive subsets; TCR interaction strength was therefore also inferred from TRB CDR3 physicochemical properties.

Details on this clonotype: It lacks a known antigen.

For each CD8+ T cell subset, flow sorting was done in triplicate, and some 300,000 cells per subset went directly into RLT lysis buffer. Standard density gradient centrifugation was used to isolate peripheral blood mononuclear cells from buffy coats. Total RNA was extracted from sorted cells using an RNeasy Mini Kit. Sequencing used a NextSeq 550. The Human TCR Profiling Kit (MiLaboratory) was used to make UMI-labeled 5' RACE TRB cDNA libraries. cDNA synthesis used the entire amount of extracted RNA, and PCR amplification then used the entire amount of cDNA produced. Libraries were prepared in parallel using an identical number of PCR cycles. In the source study's methods: With a minimum of two reads required per UMI, MIGEC and MiXCR pulled out about 50,000 +/- 10,000 unique UMI-labeled TRB cDNA molecules from each library. On average, about 40,000 +/- 10,000 functional in-frame TRB CDR3 nucleotide clonotypes lacking stop codons were found per library. After downsampling to 5000 UMI-labeled TRB molecules per sample, diversity metrics such as normalized Shannon-Wiener and Chao1 were calculated in VDJtools. Clonotype-size-weighted physicochemical properties of the central five CDR3 residues (interaction energy, strength, volume and Kidera factor 4) were computed in VDJtools. TCRdb reprocessed the reads, reporting each CDR3 protein sequence once and no DNA. TCRdb, not the original authors, processed these V and J calls. The table held for this sample gives tens of thousands of distinct CDR3 sequences. The ten largest clones capture 20% of the sample.

The CDR3 runs 15 amino acids, cysteine and phenylalanine included. No DNA is listed. CDR1 and CDR2 are drawn from the germline V gene: SQVTM, ANQGSEA. The rearranged chain carries TRBV29-1 and TRBJ2-7; TCRdb designates TRBD1, a call that cannot be tested without DNA. The TCR comes from a human donor in good health. Some clones in this sample may be carry-over from other donors' samples. What was sequenced was memory CD8+ T cells from blood. This specimen's cell subset or site label, interpreted: conventional CD8+ memory T cells (TMEM), sorted as controls. For the CDR3, the sequence is CSVLPKGRETYEQYF.